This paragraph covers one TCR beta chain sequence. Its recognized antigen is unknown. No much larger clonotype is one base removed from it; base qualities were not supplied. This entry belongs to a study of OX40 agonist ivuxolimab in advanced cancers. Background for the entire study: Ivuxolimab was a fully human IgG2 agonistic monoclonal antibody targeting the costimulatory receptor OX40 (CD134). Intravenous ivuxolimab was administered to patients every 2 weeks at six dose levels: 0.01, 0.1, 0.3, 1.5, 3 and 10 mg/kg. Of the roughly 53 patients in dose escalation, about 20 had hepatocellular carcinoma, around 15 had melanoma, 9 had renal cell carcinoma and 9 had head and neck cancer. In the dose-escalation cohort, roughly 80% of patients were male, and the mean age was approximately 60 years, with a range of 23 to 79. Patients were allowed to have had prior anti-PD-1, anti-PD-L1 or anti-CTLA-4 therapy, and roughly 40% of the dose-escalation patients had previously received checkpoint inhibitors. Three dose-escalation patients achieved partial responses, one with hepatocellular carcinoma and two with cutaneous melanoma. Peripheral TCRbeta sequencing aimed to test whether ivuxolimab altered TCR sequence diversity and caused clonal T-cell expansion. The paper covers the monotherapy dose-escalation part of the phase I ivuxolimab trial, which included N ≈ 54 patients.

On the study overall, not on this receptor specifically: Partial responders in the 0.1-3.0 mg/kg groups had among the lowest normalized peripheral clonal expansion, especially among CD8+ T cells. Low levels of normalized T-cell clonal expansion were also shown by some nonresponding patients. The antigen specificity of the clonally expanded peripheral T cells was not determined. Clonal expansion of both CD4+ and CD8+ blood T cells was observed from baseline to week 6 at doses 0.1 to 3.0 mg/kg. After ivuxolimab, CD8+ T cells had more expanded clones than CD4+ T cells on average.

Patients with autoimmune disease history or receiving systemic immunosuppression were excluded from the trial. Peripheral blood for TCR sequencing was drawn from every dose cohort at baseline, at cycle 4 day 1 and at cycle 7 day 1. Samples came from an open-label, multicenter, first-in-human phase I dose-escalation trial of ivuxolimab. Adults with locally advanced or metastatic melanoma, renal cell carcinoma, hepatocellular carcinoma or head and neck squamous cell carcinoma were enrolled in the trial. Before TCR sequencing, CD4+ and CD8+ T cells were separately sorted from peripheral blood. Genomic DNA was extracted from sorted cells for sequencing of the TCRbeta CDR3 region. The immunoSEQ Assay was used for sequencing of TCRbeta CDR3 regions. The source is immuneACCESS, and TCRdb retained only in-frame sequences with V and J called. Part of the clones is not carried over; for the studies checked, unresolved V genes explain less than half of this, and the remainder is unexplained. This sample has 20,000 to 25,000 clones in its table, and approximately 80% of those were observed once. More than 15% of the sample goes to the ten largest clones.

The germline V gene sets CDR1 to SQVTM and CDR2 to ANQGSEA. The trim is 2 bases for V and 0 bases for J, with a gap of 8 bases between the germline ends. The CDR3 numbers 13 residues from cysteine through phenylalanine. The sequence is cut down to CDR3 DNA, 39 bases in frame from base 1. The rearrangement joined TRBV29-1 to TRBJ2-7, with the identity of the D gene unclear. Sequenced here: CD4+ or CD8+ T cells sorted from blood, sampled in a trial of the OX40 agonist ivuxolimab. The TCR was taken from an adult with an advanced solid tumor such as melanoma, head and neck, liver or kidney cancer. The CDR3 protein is CSVEKDVSYEQYF. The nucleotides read TGCAGCGTTGAAAAAGACGTCTCCTACGAGCAGTACTTC.